The sequence of this TCR beta chain was determined in a study of T cell responses to AZD1222 COVID-19 vaccine. The V gene's germline CDR1 is MGHRA and CDR2 YSYEKL. This CDR3 region has 15 residues. Germline trimming cut 1 base from V and 5 bases from J; bases unmatched to any gene: 4. TCRdb's table, derived via immunoSEQ multiplex PCR, lists solely in-frame clones and lacks some. The sample holds about 190,000 clones, more than 75% seen once. The clonotype was recovered from an adult in good health. The chain uses TRBV4-1 and TRBJ2-3; 9 bases are shared with TRBD2. Here the sequenced sample was peripheral blood, taken on day 0 of AZD1222 vaccination. CDR3 coding DNA: TGCGCCAGCAGCCAAGCAGCGGGAGGATTAGATACGCAGTATTTT. Amino acids: CASSQAAGGLDTQYF.